One and the same sample provided the 17 T cell receptor beta chains below, sequenced in a study of cytomegalovirus exposure and HLA in healthy donors (dated by TCRdb to between 2016 and 2019). Libraries were constructed by the immunoSEQ multiplex PCR assay. TCRdb holds this immuneACCESS table with in-frame rearrangements only. Some clones are missing; in checked studies, unresolved V genes explain under half, and the rest has no known cause. A total of around 95,000 clones appear in this sample, about 85% of them only once. The ten most abundant clones make up roughly 22% of the sample. The sequencing sample was made of PBMCs. Receptors were obtained from a man younger than 35 in good health and CMV-seropositive.

The chain recombines TRBV30 with TRBJ2-2; 8 bases match TRBD2. The V segment lost 8 bases and the J segment 1 base; nucleotides outside the gene matches: 6. Germline CDR1 is GTSNPN and CDR2 is SVGIG (reference sequence). The CDR3 spans 14 residues. This chain's CDR3 is CALRSGRNTGELFF. Here the CDR3 DNA reads TGTGCCCTCAGAAGCGGGAGGAACACCGGGGAGCTGTTTTTT.

V gene TRBV15 combines with J gene TRBJ2-5, with TRBD2 identical over 7 bases. Germline V gene sequence: CDR1 LNHNV, CDR2 YYDKDF (reference sequence). Trimming at V came to 1 base and at J to 4 bases, leaving 3 bases not matched to a gene. The CDR3 runs 14 residues. CDR3 residues: CATSRVGGSETQYF. The CDR3 DNA follows: TGTGCCACCAGCAGAGTGGGGGGGTCAGAGACCCAGTACTTC.

This rearrangement joins TRBV18 to TRBJ2-7, with 7 nucleotides matching TRBD1. Germline values: CDR1 KGHSH, CDR2 LQKENI. The CDR3 is made up of 14 amino acids. After removal of 1 base from V and 0 bases from J, the junction contained 0 bases not matched to a gene. CDR3 DNA: TGTGCCAGCTCACCACGGGACAGCTCCTACGAGCAGTACTTC. This translates into CASSPRDSSYEQYF.

J is TRBJ1-5 and V is TRBV5-1; D uncertain. This CDR3 is 13 amino acids long. Trimming pared 0 bases from V and 4 bases from J, leaving 5 bases between. From germline, CDR1 is SGHRS and CDR2 YFSETQ. The CDR3 reads CASSLATNQPQHF. DNA for the CDR3: TGCGCCAGCAGCTTGGCGACAAATCAGCCCCAGCATTTT.

The V gene is TRBV6-1, the J gene TRBJ2-4, with 8 bases lining up with TRBD1. CDR3 length: 17 residues. In germline, CDR1 is MNHNS, CDR2 SASEGT. V gave up 4 bases and J gave up 0 bases; unmatched junction bases: 8. The CDR3: CASSAYRQGLAKNIQYF. In DNA form, the CDR3 reads TGTGCCAGCAGTGCCTACCGACAGGGGTTAGCCAAAAACATTCAGTACTTC.

This chain joins TRBV13 and TRBJ2-2; 11 bases line up with TRBD1. The junction had 3 bases not matched to a gene; V was cut back by 5 bases and J by 4 bases. The CDR3 contains 15 residues. Per germline, CDR1 PRHDT and CDR2 FYEKMQ (reference sequence). As DNA, the CDR3 is TGTGCCAGCAGCGGGACAGGGGGGTCCACCGGGGAGCTGTTTTTT. This gives the protein CASSGTGGSTGELFF.

The gene calls are TRBV25-1 and TRBJ1-5; D is unresolved. Per germline, CDR1 MGHDK and CDR2 SYGVNS. Trimming shortened V by 8 bases and J by 3 bases, and 17 bases separated the two germline ends. The CDR3 sequence is 15 residues long. The CDR3 spells CASPRELAINQPQHF. The CDR3, as DNA: TGTGCCAGCCCTCGGGAGCTAGCCATCAATCAGCCCCAGCATTTT.

This sequence joins TRBV23-1 and TRBJ1-2; D is perhaps TRBD1 (5 bases). TRBV23-1 qualifies as an ORF whose function is uncertain. V lost 0 bases and J 5 bases, leaving 16 bases between the germline ends. This CDR3 spans 16 amino acids. Written as DNA, the CDR3 is TGCGCCAGCAGTCAATCCCCATTGGGGCCGAGGTATGGCTACACCTTC. Amino acid sequence: CASSQSPLGPRYGYTF.

The chain carries TRBV18 and TRBJ1-5; perhaps TRBD1 as D (5 bases). Deletions cut 5 bases from V and 4 bases from J, with 33 bases between. Germline CDR1 KGHSH, CDR2 LQKENI. The CDR3 is made up of 21 amino acids. The CDR3 protein is CASSKMGQILSDTEVNQPQHF. In DNA form, the CDR3 reads TGTGCCAGCTCAAAAATGGGCCAAATCCTATCGGACACCGAGGTTAATCAGCCCCAGCATTTT. Using reference TRBV18 and TRBJ1-5 for the parts outside the CDR3, the full variable domain is NAGVMQNPRHLVRRRGQEARLRCSPMKGHSHVYWYRQLPEEGLKFMVYLQKENIIDESGMPKERFSAEFPKEGPSILRIQQVVRGDSAAYFCASSKMGQILSDTEVNQPQHFGDGTRLSIL.

This rearrangement joins TRBV28 to TRBJ2-2; the match to TRBD2 covers 15 bases. The CDR3 loop spans 18 amino acids. Germline lookup yields CDR1 MDHEN and CDR2 SYDVKM. The trim removed 3 bases at V and 3 bases at J, leaving 5 bases unmatched. The CDR3 is CASSFRTSGRADTGELFF. Written as DNA, the CDR3 is TGTGCCAGCAGTTTCCGGACTAGCGGGAGGGCGGACACCGGGGAGCTGTTTTTT.

The chain has TRBV18 and TRBJ2-3; 11 positions agree with TRBD1. Germline CDR1 is KGHSH and CDR2 is LQKENI. J was trimmed by 3 bases and V by 1 base; bases with no gene match: 9. The CDR3 covers 18 residues. CDR3 amino acids: CASSPLRDRGRTTDTQYF. The CDR3 nucleotides are TGTGCCAGCTCACCACTTCGGGACAGGGGGAGAACGACAGATACGCAGTATTTT.

V gene TRBV29-1 combines with J gene TRBJ1-1; D call uncertain. The CDR3 contains 12 residues. V was clipped by 1 base and J by 2 bases, with 5 bases between them. Germline V gene lookup returns CDR1 SQVTM and CDR2 ANQGSEA. The CDR3 here is CSVEGHNTEAFF. The CDR3 DNA reads as TGCAGCGTTGAAGGACATAACACTGAAGCTTTCTTT. The full variable domain, with the rest looked up from reference TRBV29-1 and TRBJ1-1, is SAVISQKPSRDICQRGTSLTIQCQVDSQVTMMFWYRQQPGQSLTLIATANQGSEATYESGFVIDKFPISRPNLTFSTLTVSNMSPEDSSIYLCSVEGHNTEAFFGQGTRLTVV.

The V call is TRBV20-1, the J call TRBJ2-5, with D perhaps TRBD1 (6 bases). V dropped 5 bases and J dropped 3 bases, with 7 bases sitting between them. The CDR3 consists of 11 residues. Germline V lookup: CDR1 DFQATT, CDR2 SNEGSKA (reference sequence). In nucleotides, the CDR3 is TGCAGTGCTGGGACAAAAGAGACCCAGTACTTC. It is translated as CSAGTKETQYF.

This rearrangement joins TRBV9 to TRBJ2-3, with TRBD2 identical over 9 bases. The CDR3 consists of 17 residues. Germline CDR1 is SGDLS and CDR2 is YYNGEE. With 3 bases clipped from V and 0 bases from J, the junction kept 8 bases outside the gene matches. The CDR3 protein is CASSGLAVAPSTDTQYF. The CDR3 DNA reads TGTGCCAGCAGCGGACTAGCGGTAGCCCCTAGCACAGATACGCAGTATTTT.

In this sample, this clone turned up once. J is TRBJ1-4 and V is TRBV7-8; a weak D match, TRBD1 (6 bases). Germline CDR1 is SGHVS and CDR2 is FQNEAQ. The length of the CDR3 is 15 residues. The V gene lost 5 bases and the J gene lost 4 bases, with 14 bases spanning the gap. CDR3 nucleotide sequence: TGTGCCAGCAGCCCATCGGACAGCAATAATGAAAAACTGTTTTTT. Amino acids: CASSPSDSNNEKLFF.

CDR3 coding DNA: TGTGCCAGTAGGGGGGGACTAGCGGGACGAGAGACCCAGTACTTC. Protein: CASRGGLAGRETQYF. The chain employs TRBV19 and TRBJ2-5; 13 bases line up with TRBD2. Trimming cost V 6 bases and J 4 bases; bases outside gene matches: 5. The CDR3 contains 15 residues. Looked up from germline, CDR1 is LNHDA and CDR2 is SQIVND (reference sequence).

CDR3 region: CASSPNDRGWNTDTQYF. The CDR3 DNA reads TGTGCCAGCTCACCGAACGACAGGGGTTGGAACACAGATACGCAGTATTTT. The rearrangement uses TRBV18 and TRBJ2-3; 8 positions match TRBD1. Germline V gene sequence: CDR1 KGHSH, CDR2 LQKENI. V was clipped by 3 bases and J by 2 bases; unmatched bases: 10. There are 17 residues in the CDR3.